This paragraph covers one T cell receptor beta chain sequence. Other DNA sequences in this specimen translate into the identical CDR3. The record originates from a study of blood T cell repertoires in COVID-19. At the level of the study: Acute and convalescent COVID-19 specimens originated in the United States, Italy and Spain. T cells, B-cell-depleted T cells, or PBMCs supplied cDNA or gDNA.

Original processing notes: Scientists estimated how many nucleated cells there were by amplifying reference gene primers. Profiling relied on immunoSEQ multiplex PCR, and the TCRdb table lists in-frame clones only, not all of them. The V and J calls and clone size are taken from that table; D and trimming were inferred from the DNA. This sample carries 200,000 to 250,000 clones, 80% to 90% of them seen once, and the ten largest clones take 2% to 2.5%. Germline CDR1 reads KGHSH; CDR2 reads LQKENI. CDR3 length equals 12 residues. Germline trimming cut 6 bases from V and 6 bases from J; bases unmatched to any gene: 3.

The receptor was isolated from a woman between 45 and 65 years old with acute or convalescent COVID-19. The chain joins TRBV18 to TRBJ1-2; 8 bases fit TRBD1. The sample consisted of peripheral blood. The CDR3 spells CASSPDRDGYTF. The CDR3, as DNA: TGTGCCAGCTCCCCGGACAGGGATGGCTACACCTTC.